The clone carrying this T cell receptor beta chain came up a few times. What it recognizes is unknown. The data derive from a study of cytomegalovirus exposure and HLA in healthy donors. A multiplex PCR was run with 60 Vbeta primers and 13 Jbeta primers. In the original processing: There were about 80 million unique TCR beta chains by a later count, and about 11 million of them were shared. Sequencing was performed with immunoSEQ multiplex PCR; in TCRdb, only in-frame clones are kept and a portion is missing. The V and J calls and the clone size are those of that table, but D and trimming were determined from the DNA. The repertoire holds about 88,000 clones, roughly 71% seen once, with less than 5% in the top ten. The germline gives CDR1 GTSNPN, CDR2 SVGIG (reference sequence). This CDR3 spans 14 amino acids. Deletions cut 2 bases from V and 4 bases from J, with 12 bases between. Study observations and caveats: The classifier reportedly diagnosed cytomegalovirus status with high specificity and sensitivity.

Although they were nominally healthy when sampled, donors likely had unrecorded immune exposures. What was sequenced was PBMCs. The receptor was isolated from a woman between 40 and 50 years old in good health and CMV-seronegative. The chain couples TRBV30 to TRBJ1-5; D may be TRBD1 (6 bases). The CDR3 protein is CAWSTGTRNQPQHF. The CDR3 DNA reads as TGTGCCTGGAGTACCGGGACAAGGAATCAGCCCCAGCATTTT. Filled out from reference TRBV30 and TRBJ1-5, the complete variable domain reads SQTIHQWPATLVQPVGSPLSLECTVEGTSNPNLYWYRQAAGRGLQLLFYSVGIGQISSEVPQNLSASRPQDRQFILSSKKLLLSDSGFYLCAWSTGTRNQPQHFGDGTRLSIL.